This T cell receptor beta chain was obtained from a study of T cell repertoires in cytomegalovirus infection. At the level of the study: Shared public TCR beta signatures pointed to both CMV infection and a matching HLA type.

TCRdb re-called the reads through MiXCR, storing one row per CDR3 protein. This table holds some 300,000 distinct CDR3 sequences, 9.6% found once. Overall study findings and caveats: Accumulated public TCR beta family frequency recognized individuals carrying CMV together with the relevant HLA. What dominated the ex vivo response were HLA-C-restricted CMV-specific TCR beta clonotypes.

The ends were cut back, 4 bases at V and 6 bases at J, with 13 bases in the middle. Looked up from germline, CDR1 is LGHNA and CDR2 is YNFKEQ. The CDR3 loop spans 14 amino acids. As for this clonotype: Its antigen is unidentified.

The receptor comes from a human donor in good health (CMV status not recorded). Some clones in this sample may be carry-over from other donors' samples. V is TRBV4-2 and J is TRBJ2-1; D is undetermined. Sequenced sample: PBMCs. The CDR3 DNA reads TGTGCCAGCAGCCCAAGATGGGCCATCAATGAGCAGTTCTTC. Its protein is CASSPRWAINEQFF.